Reported below is one T cell receptor (beta chain). Its target is unknown. This specimen belongs to a study of identical twins. General study points: Beta clonotypes that were abundant in cord blood contained fewer insertions, a pattern absent from memory repertoires. Weaker excess twin sharing was seen among beta out-of-frame sequences. Models underestimated out-of-frame TCR alpha sharing in monozygotic twins.

TCRdb redid the calling of the 5' RACE reads with MiXCR, one entry per CDR3 protein. Of 450,000 or so distinct CDR3 sequences in the sample, roughly 26% were seen once. V was shortened by 5 bases and J by 7 bases, with 20 bases between the two germline ends. CDR1 and CDR2 from the germline V gene are SGHTA and FQGNSA. The length of the CDR3 is 15 residues. These data were also reused for a study on T cells expressing NK-cell markers. That source adds: One of eight sequenced donors was HCMV-seronegative; the other seven were seropositive.

V and J are TRBV7-2 and TRBJ2-5; a possible D gene is TRBD1 (5 bases). This TCR was sampled from a woman younger than 35 in good health. The sample comprised CD4+ T cells sorted from blood. Here the CDR3 DNA reads TGTGCCAGCAGCCAAGGACGGCTGATGGGGCTGACCCAGTACTTC. Its translation is CASSQGRLMGLTQYF.